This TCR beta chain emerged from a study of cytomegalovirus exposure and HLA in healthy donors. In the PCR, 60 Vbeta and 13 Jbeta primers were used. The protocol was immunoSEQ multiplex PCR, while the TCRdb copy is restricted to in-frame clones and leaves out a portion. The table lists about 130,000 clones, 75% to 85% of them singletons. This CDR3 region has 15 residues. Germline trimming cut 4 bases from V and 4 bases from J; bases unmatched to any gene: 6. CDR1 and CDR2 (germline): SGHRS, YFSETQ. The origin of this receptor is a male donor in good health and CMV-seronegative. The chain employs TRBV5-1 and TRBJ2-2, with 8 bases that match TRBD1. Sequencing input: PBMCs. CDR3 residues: CASSLTGAATGELFF. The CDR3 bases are TGCGCCAGCAGCCTGACAGGGGCGGCCACCGGGGAGCTGTTTTTT.